Here is one TCR beta chain with its context. This record comes from a study of blood T cell repertoires in COVID-19. Overall study: Spain, Italy and the United States supplied samples that represented acute and convalescent COVID-19.

The CDR3 extends over 16 amino acids. CDR1 is SGDLS and CDR2 is YYNGEE in the germline V gene. Losses at the gene ends were 0 bases for V and 6 bases for J; bases not matched to a gene: 10. Some clones are missing from TCRdb's copy, which holds only in-frame ones; the method was immunoSEQ multiplex PCR. The table shows 240,000 or so clones, with around 90% occurring only once. Sequenced sample: peripheral blood. The chain has TRBV9 and TRBJ2-7, with 9 bases matching TRBD2. The receptor was derived from a woman under 40 with acute or convalescent COVID-19. The CDR3 is CASSVAAAGGRGEQYF. As DNA, the CDR3 is TGTGCCAGCAGCGTAGCCGCGGCGGGAGGGCGAGGCGAGCAGTACTTC.